This T cell receptor (beta chain) was retrieved from a study of Tregs in tolerant kidney transplant recipients. Study observations and caveats: Nucleotide sequences could not be compared across some patients' samples due to primer changes.

Worth noting for this clone: Its matching antigen is unknown. The read comes to an end 3 residues before the CDR3 does, leaving the germline J gene to fill in the end.

Profiling relied on immunoSEQ multiplex PCR, and the TCRdb table lists in-frame clones only, not all of them. The sample data list 6,000 or so clones. CDR1 is SGHAT, CDR2 FQDESV, per germline (reference sequence). This CDR3 comprises 13 residues. The nonmyeloablative bone marrow transplants came from related graft donors, with transient mixed chimerism. The TCR was taken from a human patient who received a combined kidney and bone marrow transplant. Some T cells may be supplied by the graft donor. The chain couples TRBV11-1 to TRBJ2-5, with 7 bases aligning to TRBD2. This specimen was CD4+ T cells from blood (PBMCs), taken 6 months after the transplant. The CDR3 loop reads CASSSSGTDTQYF. CDR3 DNA, as far as it was read: TGTGCCAGCAGCTCAAGCGGGACCGACACC.